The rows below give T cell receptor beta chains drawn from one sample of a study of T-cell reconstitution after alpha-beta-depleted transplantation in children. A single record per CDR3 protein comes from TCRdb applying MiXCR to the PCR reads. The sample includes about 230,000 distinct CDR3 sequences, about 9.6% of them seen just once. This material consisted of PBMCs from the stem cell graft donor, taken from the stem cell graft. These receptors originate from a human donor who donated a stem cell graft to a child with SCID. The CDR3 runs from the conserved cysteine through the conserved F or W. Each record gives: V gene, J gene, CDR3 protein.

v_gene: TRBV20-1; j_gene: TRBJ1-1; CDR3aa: CSATTGEWDTEAFF
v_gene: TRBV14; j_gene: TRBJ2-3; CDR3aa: CASSLTGGAHMQYF
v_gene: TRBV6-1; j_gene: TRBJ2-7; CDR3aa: CASSERDSPGEQYF
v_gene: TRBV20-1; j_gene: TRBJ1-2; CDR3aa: CSARETGTPRHYGYTF
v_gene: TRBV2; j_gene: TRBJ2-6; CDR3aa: CASSRGPISSGANVLTF
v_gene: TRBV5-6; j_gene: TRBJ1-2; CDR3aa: CASSRDSDYGYTF
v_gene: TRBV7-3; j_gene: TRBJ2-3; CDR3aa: CASRTSGAADTQYF
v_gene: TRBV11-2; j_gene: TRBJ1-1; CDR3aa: CASSSLQGGNTEAFF
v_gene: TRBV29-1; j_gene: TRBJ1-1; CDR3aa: CSVEGAVGNTEAFF
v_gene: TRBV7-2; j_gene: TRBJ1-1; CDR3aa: CASSFQGGSTEAFF
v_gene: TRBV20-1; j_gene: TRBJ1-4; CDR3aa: CSARVTTNEKLFF
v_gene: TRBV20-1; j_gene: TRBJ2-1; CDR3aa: CSTSPPAESYNEQFF
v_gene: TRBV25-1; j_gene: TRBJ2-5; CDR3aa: CASSEGGRAVETPYF
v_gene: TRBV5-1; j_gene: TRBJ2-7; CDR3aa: CASSLVREPYEQYF
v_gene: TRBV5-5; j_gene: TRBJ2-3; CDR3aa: CASSPTGSYTDTQYF
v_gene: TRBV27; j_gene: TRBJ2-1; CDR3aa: CASSLSSPLTGQFF
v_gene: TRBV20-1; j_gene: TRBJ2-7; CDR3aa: CSAGFGGGGEQYF
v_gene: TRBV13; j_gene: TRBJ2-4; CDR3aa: CASSLGAPGVLAKNIQYF
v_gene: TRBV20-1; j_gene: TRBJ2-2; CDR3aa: CSARGPWGTQNTGELFF
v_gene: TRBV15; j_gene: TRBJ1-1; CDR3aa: CATSENSGAYLFGTEAFF
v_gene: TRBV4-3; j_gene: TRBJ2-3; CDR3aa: CASSQDGGVEADTQYF
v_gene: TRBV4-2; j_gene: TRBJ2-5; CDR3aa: CASSQNPRGPLKETQYF
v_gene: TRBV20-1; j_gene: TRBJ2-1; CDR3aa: CSARDLDSRSYNEQFF
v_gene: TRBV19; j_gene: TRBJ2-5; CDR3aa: CASSIELTQETQYF
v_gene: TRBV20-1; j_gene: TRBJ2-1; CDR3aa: CSAPNPLAGGLNEQFF
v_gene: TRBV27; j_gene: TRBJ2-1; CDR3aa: CASSFTGDGYNEQFF
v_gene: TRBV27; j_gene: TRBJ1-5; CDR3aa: CASSLYPPQGNQPQHF
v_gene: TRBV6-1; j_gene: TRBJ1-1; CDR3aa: CASTEFALLMNTEAFF